A single sample is the source of the 13 T cell receptor beta chains below, sequenced in a study of T-cell memory formation after mild COVID-19. From the 5' RACE reads, TCRdb called clonotypes with MiXCR, one entry per CDR3 protein. The sample yields roughly 410,000 distinct CDR3 sequences, around 24% seen once. The sample comprised PBMCs or a T cell subset sorted from them (not recorded which). All receptors derive from an adult woman who had mild COVID-19 (a few samples of this study predate the infection). Cell type and time point are not known.

The genes are TRBV19 and TRBJ1-5, with a weak D call TRBD1 (5 bases). CDR3 length equals 12 residues. Germline V gene lookup returns CDR1 LNHDA and CDR2 SQIVND (reference sequence). CDR3 residues: CATRGTGQPQHF. CDR3 sequence (DNA): TGTGCTACTAGGGGAACTGGGCAGCCCCAGCATTTT.

This clonotype was recorded a few times. This chain connects TRBV5-1 to TRBJ2-7, with D unresolved. The germline V gene encodes CDR1 SGHRS and CDR2 YFSETQ. Trimming stripped 4 bases from V and 0 bases from J, with 8 bases between. The CDR3 contains 13 residues. This chain's CDR3 is CASSRSDSYEQYF. The CDR3 region has the DNA TGCGCCAGCAGCAGATCAGACTCCTACGAGCAGTACTTC.

The rearrangement links TRBV7-3 to TRBJ1-1; D remains unclear. Per germline, CDR1 SGHTA and CDR2 FQGTGA. This CDR3 has 13 residues. V lost 5 bases and J lost 0, with 7 bases in between. The CDR3 bases are TGTGCCAGCAGCACCAAGATGAACACTGAAGCTTTCTTT. Translation: CASSTKMNTEAFF. Full variable domain (remainder filled in from reference TRBV7-3 and TRBJ1-1): GAGVSQTPSNKVTEKGKYVELRCDPISGHTALYWYRQSLGQGPEFLIYFQGTGAADDSGLPNDRFFAVRPEGSVSTLKIQRTERGDSAVYLCASSTKMNTEAFFGQGTRLTVV.

V is TRBV30 and J is TRBJ2-1; D unclear. The ends were cut back, 3 bases at V and 6 bases at J, with 9 bases in the middle. This CDR3 contains 12 residues. The germline V gene has CDR1 GTSNPN and CDR2 SVGIG (reference sequence). The CDR3: CAWSPIGNEQFF. CDR3 coding DNA: TGTGCCTGGAGCCCGATCGGCAATGAGCAGTTCTTC.

This clonotype was picked up many times. This chain uses TRBV20-1 with TRBJ2-1; D perhaps matches TRBD2 (5 bases). Trimming pared 2 bases from V and 3 bases from J, leaving 20 bases between. The CDR3 is 17 amino acids. Germline CDR1 and CDR2: DFQATT and SNEGSKA (reference sequence). CDR3 nucleotide sequence: TGCAGTGCTAGATCCTCAGCGGAGGTCGACCACTACAATGAGCAGTTCTTC. This sequence encodes CSARSSAEVDHYNEQFF.

This clonotype was seen a few times. V and J are TRBV12-3 or TRBV12-4 and TRBJ1-4; D remains unclear. Deletions cut 2 bases from V and 2 bases from J, with 6 bases between. The length of the CDR3 is 14 residues. The CDR3 DNA follows: TGTGCCAGCAGTTTAATGGGGACTAATGAAAAACTGTTTTTT. Protein product: CASSLMGTNEKLFF.

The gene calls are TRBV7-2 and TRBJ2-1; TRBD2 matches 8 bases. With V trimmed by 1 base and J by 7 bases, 3 bases remained unmatched. The germline V gene has CDR1 SGHTA and CDR2 FQGNSA. CDR3 length: 14 residues. The CDR3 loop is CASSLGSGINEQFF. The CDR3 nucleotides read TGTGCCAGCAGCTTAGGTAGCGGGATAAATGAGCAGTTCTTC.

V gene TRBV14 combines with J gene TRBJ2-7; possible D gene TRBD1, 6 bases. The germline CDR1 and CDR2 sequences are SGHDN and FVKESK. Trimming took 5 bases from V and 7 from J, leaving 15 bases between them. This CDR3 contains 13 residues. In DNA form, the CDR3 reads TGTGCCAGCAGCGGGCAGGGGCCTGGGGAGCAGTACTTC. It is translated as CASSGQGPGEQYF.

The chain links TRBV10-3 to TRBJ2-7; no firm D call. The CDR3 extends over 15 amino acids. Germline V gene data show CDR1 as ENHRY and CDR2 as SYGVKD. V lost 3 bases, J lost 0 bases, and 12 bases lay in between. CDR3 in DNA: TGTGCCATCAGTGATTTAGGGATCGACTCCTACGAGCAGTACTTC. Its protein is CAISDLGIDSYEQYF.

This clonotype has just a few counts. This chain links TRBV7-2 with TRBJ2-3; D gene unclear. V gave up 1 base and J gave up 8 bases, with 7 bases separating them. The CDR3 loop spans 12 amino acids. Germline CDR1 reads SGHTA; CDR2 reads FQGNSA. CDR3 protein: CASSLGGTTQYF. As DNA, the CDR3 is TGTGCCAGCAGCTTAGGGGGTACTACGCAGTATTTT.

The CDR3 region is CASRDFRTGAAETQYF. DNA for the CDR3: TGTGCCAGCAGGGATTTCAGGACAGGGGCAGCAGAGACCCAGTACTTC. The genes are TRBV2 and TRBJ2-5, with 9 positions matching TRBD1. The germline V gene has CDR1 SNHLY and CDR2 FYNNEI. J was trimmed by 4 bases and V by 6 bases; bases with no gene match: 12. This CDR3 region has 16 residues.

This clonotype came up a few times. J is TRBJ2-7 and V is TRBV12-3 or TRBV12-4; 7 bases align to TRBD2. The CDR3 contains 14 residues. V shed 0 bases and J 3 bases; nucleotides not matched to a gene: 2. This chain's CDR3 is CASSLAGGHYEQYF. In DNA form, the CDR3 reads TGTGCCAGCAGTTTAGCGGGAGGGCACTACGAGCAGTACTTC.

Details on this clonotype: At one boundary the junction diverges from the germline segment, which might be a read error. This chain uses TRBV5-1 with TRBJ2-7, with 9 bases that match TRBD2. This CDR3 comprises 14 residues. Germline assignment: CDR1 SGHRS and CDR2 YFSETQ. The CDR3: CASSSGTSSNEQYF. The CDR3 DNA is TGCGCCAGCAGCTCCGGGACTAGCTCCAACGAGCAGTACTTC.